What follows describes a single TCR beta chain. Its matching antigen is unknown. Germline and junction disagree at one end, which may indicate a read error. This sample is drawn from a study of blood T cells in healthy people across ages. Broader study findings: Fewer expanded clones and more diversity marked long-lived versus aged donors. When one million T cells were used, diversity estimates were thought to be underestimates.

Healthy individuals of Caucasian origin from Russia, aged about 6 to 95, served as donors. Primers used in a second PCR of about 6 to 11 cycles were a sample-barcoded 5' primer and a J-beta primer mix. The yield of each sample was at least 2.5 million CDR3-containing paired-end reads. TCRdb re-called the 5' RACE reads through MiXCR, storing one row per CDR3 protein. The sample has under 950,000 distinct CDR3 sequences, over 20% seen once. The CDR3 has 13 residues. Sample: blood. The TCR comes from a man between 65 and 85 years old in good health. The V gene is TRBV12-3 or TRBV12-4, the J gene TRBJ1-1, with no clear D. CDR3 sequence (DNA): TGTGTCAGCAGTTTAACTGTGAACACTGAAGCTTTCTTT. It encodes CVSSLTVNTEAFF.